This T cell receptor beta chain was sequenced during a study of blood T cell repertoires in COVID-19. TCRdb keeps only in-frame clones here, not all; method: immunoSEQ multiplex PCR. The data hold 30,000 to 40,000 clones, with 65% to 90% observed a single time. The CDR3 is 15 amino acids. V was pared by 4 bases and J by 5 bases, with 7 bases of the junction left unmatched. The germline V gene has CDR1 SGHNT and CDR2 YYREEE (reference sequence). V gene TRBV5-4 combines with J gene TRBJ2-5; 11 positions match TRBD1. This receptor was identified in a woman in her sixties or seventies with active COVID-19. The sequenced sample consisted of peripheral blood. CDR3 protein: CASSRGTGGWETQYF. In DNA, the CDR3 is TGTGCCAGCAGCCGCGGGACAGGGGGATGGGAGACCCAGTACTTC.